This T cell receptor (beta chain) emerged from a study of blood T cell repertoires in COVID-19. Looking at the study overall: Acute and convalescent COVID-19 samples came from the United States, Italy and Spain. T cells, B-cell-depleted T cells, or PBMCs supplied cDNA or gDNA.

This clone was seen only once. In the study's own analysis: It was from reference gene primer amplification that nucleated cell counts were estimated. Repertoires were generated with immunoSEQ multiplex PCR, while TCRdb's copy carries only in-frame clones and drops some. The DNA was the basis for D and trimming; V, J and clone size are from that table. The sample includes about 160,000 clones, around 85% of them seen just once. Per the germline V gene, CDR1 is LNHDA and CDR2 is SQIVND (reference sequence). With 4 bases clipped from V and 3 bases from J, the junction kept 5 bases outside the gene matches. This CDR3 contains 14 residues.

The J gene is TRBJ2-7, the V gene TRBV19; TRBD1 matches 8 bases. The TCR sequence derives from a human donor with acute or convalescent COVID-19. The donor label of this sample is uncertain. The sequencing input was peripheral blood. CDR3 sequence: CASSRGQGGYEQYF. The CDR3 DNA reads as TGTGCCAGTAGTAGAGGACAGGGAGGCTACGAGCAGTACTTC.